Listed below are T cell receptor beta chains from one sample, sequenced in a study of beta chain features in type 1 diabetes. The method was immunoSEQ multiplex PCR; TCRdb's version includes in-frame clones alone and lacks a portion of them. This table has 250,000 to 300,000 clones, 8% appearing once. Sequencing was carried out using central memory CD4+ T cells from blood. These receptors were taken from a woman under 30 in good health. Both conserved end residues are part of each CDR3. Each record gives: V gene, J gene, clone size, D gene, CDR3 DNA, CDR3 protein. The D gene is left open where the match is weak. Clone size, where shown, is once, few, many, or a class for clones that have expanded.

>TRBV4-3|TRBJ2-3|few|.
TGCGCCAGCAGCCACTACCTTGCCGGGGGAGGCACAGATACGCAGTATTTT
CASSHYLAGGGTDTQYF
>TRBV18|TRBJ2-5|.|.
TGTGCCAGCGGCAGGGTTTACCAAGAGACCCAGTACTTC
CASGRVYQETQYF
>TRBV7-2|TRBJ1-1|few|.
TGTGCCAGCAGCTTAGCGCCCGCGAACACTGAAGCTTTCTTT
CASSLAPANTEAFF
>TRBV28|TRBJ1-5|.|.
TGTGCCAACGGAAGGACGGATCAGCCCCAGCATTTT
CANGRTDQPQHF
>TRBV29-1|TRBJ2-3|few|.
TGCAGCGTTCCGTCAGAGCCTAGCACAGATACGCAGTATTTT
CSVPSEPSTDTQYF
>TRBV7-9|TRBJ2-4|.|.
TGTGCCAGCAGCACGTCAGGACTAGCCAAAAACATTCAGTACTTC
CASSTSGLAKNIQYF
>TRBV7-2|TRBJ1-2|few|TRBD1
TGTGCCAGCAGCGGCCAAACCGGGACAGGGGGAGGCTACACCTTC
CASSGQTGTGGGYTF
>TRBV18|TRBJ2-5|few|.
TGTGCCAGCTCAGCTCAAAGGGAGACCCAGTACTTC
CASSAQRETQYF
>TRBV30|TRBJ1-5|.|TRBD1
TGTGCATTGGACAGGGAGGGCAATCAGCCCCAGCATTTT
CALDREGNQPQHF
>TRBV7-3|TRBJ2-1|.|.
TGTGCCAGCAGCCCGGCGACGGGATACAATGAGCAGTTCTTC
CASSPATGYNEQFF
>TRBV15|TRBJ2-2|few|.
TGTGCCACCAGCACAGGGTACACCGGGGAGCTGTTTTTT
CATSTGYTGELFF
>TRBV14|TRBJ1-5|.|.
TGTGCCAGCAGCCAGGGCAGGGGTCAGCCCCAGCATTTT
CASSQGRGQPQHF
>TRBV30|TRBJ1-3|.|.
TGTGCCTGGCGTCTGGGGAGCTCTGGAAACACCATATATTTT
CAWRLGSSGNTIYF
>TRBV4-1|TRBJ1-2|.|.
TGCGCCAGCAGCCAAGATGTTTTAAGCGACTCCCGGGGGCATGGCTACACCTTC
CASSQDVLSDSRGHGYTF
>TRBV28|TRBJ2-5|.|TRBD1
TGTGCCAGCAGTTTATCCCCTGGACAGGGTCAAGAGACCCAGTACTTC
CASSLSPGQGQETQYF
>TRBV5-1|TRBJ2-5|.|.
TGCGCCAGCAGCTCGGGGTCCGTGGAGACCCAGTACTTC
CASSSGSVETQYF
>TRBV7-2|TRBJ2-1|few|.
TGTGCCAGCAGCCCCCTTCGGTGGAAGCAGTTCTTC
CASSPLRWKQFF
>TRBV5-1|TRBJ1-2|.|TRBD1
TGCGCCAGCAGCACGTCGGGGACAGGGGAAGGCTACACCTTC
CASSTSGTGEGYTF
>TRBV23-1|TRBJ1-1|few|.
TGCGCCAGCAGTCAAAGCCGGGGGAAAGGGGTTATTCTGGGTGCTGAAGCTTTCTTT
CASSQSRGKGVILGAEAFF
>TRBV7-6|TRBJ2-5|few|.
TGTGCCAGCAGCTTACGTCCTCCGGGGGAGACCCAGTACTTC
CASSLRPPGETQYF
>TRBV2|TRBJ1-1|.|.
TGTGCCAGCAGCAAACAGGGACAAGAAGCTTTCTTT
CASSKQGQEAFF
>TRBV5-1|TRBJ1-5|few|.
TGCGCCAGCAGACCGGGACCCCTATCCAATCAGCCCCAGCATTTT
CASRPGPLSNQPQHF
>TRBV21-1|TRBJ1-1|.|.
TGTGCCAGCAGCAACCCTACCTTTTGGAGGTGGGGTGACAGGGCCTCGAACACTGAAGCTTTCTTT
CASSNPTFWRWGDRASNTEAFF
>TRBV27|TRBJ1-1|.|.
TGTGCCAGCAGTTTATCGAGGCAGGGGACCACTGAAGCTTTCTTT
CASSLSRQGTTEAFF
>TRBV5-1|TRBJ2-3|.|.
TGCGCCAGCAGCTTGCTTACAGATACGCAGTATTTT
CASSLLTDTQYF
>TRBV7-8|TRBJ2-3|.|.
TGTGCCAGCAGCTTAGACATTAGCGATACGCAGTATTTT
CASSLDISDTQYF
>TRBV6-5|TRBJ1-1|.|.
TGTGCCAGCAGTAAGAGTGGGGGACTTGAAGCTTTCTTT
CASSKSGGLEAFF
>TRBV30|TRBJ1-2|.|.
TGTGCCTGGAGTTCGTGGAACTATGGCTACACCTTC
CAWSSWNYGYTF
>TRBV7-9|TRBJ1-2|few|.
TGTGCCAGCACCCTAGGGAAGGGGCATGGCTACACCTTC
CASTLGKGHGYTF
>TRBV28|TRBJ1-6|few|.
TGTGCCAGCAGGCGGGGGTCCTATAATTCACCCCTCCACTTT
CASRRGSYNSPLHF
>TRBV5-1|TRBJ1-1|few|TRBD1
TGCGCCAGCAGATCCGGGACAGGGGAGTGGAACACTGAAGCTTTCTTT
CASRSGTGEWNTEAFF